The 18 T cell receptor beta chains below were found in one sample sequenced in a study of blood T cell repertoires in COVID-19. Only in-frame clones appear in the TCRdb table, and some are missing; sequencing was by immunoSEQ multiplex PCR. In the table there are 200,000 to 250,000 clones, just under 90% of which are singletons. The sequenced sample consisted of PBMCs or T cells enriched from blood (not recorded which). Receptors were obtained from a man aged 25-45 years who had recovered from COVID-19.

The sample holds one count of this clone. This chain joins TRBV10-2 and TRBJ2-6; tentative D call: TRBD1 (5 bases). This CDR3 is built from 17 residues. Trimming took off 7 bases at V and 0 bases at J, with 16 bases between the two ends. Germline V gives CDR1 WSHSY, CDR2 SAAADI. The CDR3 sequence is CASTTDIANSGANVLTF. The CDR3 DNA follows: TGCGCCAGCACCACGGACATCGCGAACTCTGGGGCCAACGTCCTGACTTTC.

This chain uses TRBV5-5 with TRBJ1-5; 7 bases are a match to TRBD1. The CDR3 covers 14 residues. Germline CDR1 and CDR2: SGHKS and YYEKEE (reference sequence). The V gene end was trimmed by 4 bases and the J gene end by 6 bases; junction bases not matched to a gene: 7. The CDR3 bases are TGTGCCAGCAGCCTAGACAGGGTGGGTCAGCCCCAGCATTTT. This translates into CASSLDRVGQPQHF. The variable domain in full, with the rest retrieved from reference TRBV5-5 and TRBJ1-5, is DAGVTQSPTHLIKTRGQQVTLRCSPISGHKSVSWYQQVLGQGPQFIFQYYEKEERGRGNFPDRFSARQFPNYSSELNVNALLLGDSALYLCASSLDRVGQPQHFGDGTRLSIL.

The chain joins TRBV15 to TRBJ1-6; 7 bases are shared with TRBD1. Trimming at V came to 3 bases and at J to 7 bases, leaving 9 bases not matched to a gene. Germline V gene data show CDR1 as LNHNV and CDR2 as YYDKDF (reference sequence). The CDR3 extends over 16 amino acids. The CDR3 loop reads CATSSDSDRANSPLHF. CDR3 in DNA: TGTGCCACCAGCAGCGACTCTGACAGGGCCAATTCACCCCTCCACTTT.

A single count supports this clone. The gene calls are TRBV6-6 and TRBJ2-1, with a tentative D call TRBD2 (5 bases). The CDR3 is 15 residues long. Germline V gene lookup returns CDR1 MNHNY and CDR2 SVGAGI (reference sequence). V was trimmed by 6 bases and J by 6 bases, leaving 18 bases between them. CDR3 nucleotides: TGTGCCAGCAGGAACCGACGGGGAACGGTCAATGAGCAGTTCTTC. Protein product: CASRNRRGTVNEQFF.

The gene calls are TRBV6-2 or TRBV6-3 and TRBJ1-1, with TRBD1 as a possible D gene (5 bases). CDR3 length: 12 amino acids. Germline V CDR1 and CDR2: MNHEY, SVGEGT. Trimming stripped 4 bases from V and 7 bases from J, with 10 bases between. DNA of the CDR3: TGTGCCAGCAGTTTGACAGCCAGTGAAGCTTTCTTT. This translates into CASSLTASEAFF.

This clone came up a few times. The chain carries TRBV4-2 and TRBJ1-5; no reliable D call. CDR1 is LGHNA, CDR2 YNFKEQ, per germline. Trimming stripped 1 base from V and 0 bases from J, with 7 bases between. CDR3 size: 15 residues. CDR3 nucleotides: TGTGCCAGCAGCCAAGGGCGGAATAGCAATCAGCCCCAGCATTTT. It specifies CASSQGRNSNQPQHF.

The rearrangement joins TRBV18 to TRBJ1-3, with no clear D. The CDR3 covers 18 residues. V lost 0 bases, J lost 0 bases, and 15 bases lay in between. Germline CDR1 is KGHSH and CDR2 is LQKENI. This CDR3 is CASSPPNSRPTSGNTIYF. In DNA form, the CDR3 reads TGTGCCAGCTCACCACCAAACAGCAGGCCCACCTCTGGAAACACCATATATTTT. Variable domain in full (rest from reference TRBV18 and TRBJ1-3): NAGVMQNPRHLVRRRGQEARLRCSPMKGHSHVYWYRQLPEEGLKFMVYLQKENIIDESGMPKERFSAEFPKEGPSILRIQQVVRGDSAAYFCASSPPNSRPTSGNTIYFGEGSWLTVV.

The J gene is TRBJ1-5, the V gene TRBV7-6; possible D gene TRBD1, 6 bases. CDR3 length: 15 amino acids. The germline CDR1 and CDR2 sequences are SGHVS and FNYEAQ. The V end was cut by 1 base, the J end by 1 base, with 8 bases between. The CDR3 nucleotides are TGTGCCAGCAGCTTAGGTCAGGGGAGCAATCAGCCCCAGCATTTT. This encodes CASSLGQGSNQPQHF.

The CDR3 here is CASSTHRGMNTEAFF. The CDR3 DNA reads TGTGCCAGCAGCACCCACAGGGGAATGAACACTGAAGCTTTCTTT. This sequence joins TRBV11-1 and TRBJ1-1, with TRBD1 identical over 7 bases. CDR1 is SGHAT, CDR2 FQDESV, per germline (reference sequence). V trimming: 5 bases; J trimming: 0 bases; junction bases outside the gene matches: 6. CDR3 length: 15 amino acids. Full variable domain (outside the CDR3, taken from reference TRBV11-1 and TRBJ1-1): EAEVAQSPRYKITEKSQAVAFWCDPISGHATLYWYRQILGQGPELLVQFQDESVVDDSQLPKDRFSAERLKGVDSTLKIQPAELGDSAMYLCASSTHRGMNTEAFFGQGTRLTVV.

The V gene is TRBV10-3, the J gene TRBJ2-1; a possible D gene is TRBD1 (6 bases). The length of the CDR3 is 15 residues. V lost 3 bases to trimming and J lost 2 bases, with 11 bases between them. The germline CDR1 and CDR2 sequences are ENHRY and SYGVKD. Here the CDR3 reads CAISEGTPTYNEQFF. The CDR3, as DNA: TGTGCCATCAGTGAAGGGACACCCACCTACAATGAGCAGTTCTTC.

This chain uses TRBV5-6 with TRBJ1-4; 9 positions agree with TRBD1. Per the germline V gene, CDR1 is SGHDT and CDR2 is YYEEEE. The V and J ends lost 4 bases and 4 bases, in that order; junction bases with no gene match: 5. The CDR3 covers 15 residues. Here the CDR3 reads CASSTGQGNNEKLFF. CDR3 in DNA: TGTGCCAGCAGCACCGGACAGGGGAATAATGAAAAACTGTTTTTT.

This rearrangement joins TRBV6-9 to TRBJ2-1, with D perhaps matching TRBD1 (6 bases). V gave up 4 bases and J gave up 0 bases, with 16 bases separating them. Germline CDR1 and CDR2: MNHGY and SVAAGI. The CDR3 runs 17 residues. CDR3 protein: CASSSRDNYPSYNEQFF. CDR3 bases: TGTGCCAGCAGTTCCAGGGACAACTACCCCTCCTACAATGAGCAGTTCTTC.

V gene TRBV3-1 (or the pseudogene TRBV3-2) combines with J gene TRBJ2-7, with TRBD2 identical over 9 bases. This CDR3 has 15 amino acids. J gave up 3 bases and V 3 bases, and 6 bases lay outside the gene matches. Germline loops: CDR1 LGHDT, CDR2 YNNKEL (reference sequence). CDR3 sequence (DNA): TGTGCCAGCAGCCATACTAGCGGGTGGAACTACGAGCAGTACTTC. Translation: CASSHTSGWNYEQYF.

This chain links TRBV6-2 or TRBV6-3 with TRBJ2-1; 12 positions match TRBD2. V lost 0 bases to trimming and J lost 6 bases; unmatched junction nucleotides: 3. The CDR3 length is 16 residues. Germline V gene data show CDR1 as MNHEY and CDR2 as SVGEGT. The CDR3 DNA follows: TGTGCCAGCAGTTACTCGACTAGCGGGAGTATCAATGAGCAGTTCTTC. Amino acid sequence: CASSYSTSGSINEQFF.

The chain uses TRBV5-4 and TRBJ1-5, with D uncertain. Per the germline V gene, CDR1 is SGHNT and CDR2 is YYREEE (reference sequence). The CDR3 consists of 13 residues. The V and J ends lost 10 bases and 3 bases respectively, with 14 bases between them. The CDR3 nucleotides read TGTGCCTCACAAGCGGGATCCAATCAGCCCCAGCATTTT. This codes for CASQAGSNQPQHF.

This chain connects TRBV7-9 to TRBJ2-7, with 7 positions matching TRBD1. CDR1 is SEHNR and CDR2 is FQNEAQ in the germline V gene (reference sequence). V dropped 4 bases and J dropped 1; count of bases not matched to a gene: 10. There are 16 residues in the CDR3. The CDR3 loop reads CASSSTRGQPSYEQYF. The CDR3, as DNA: TGTGCCAGCAGCTCCACCAGGGGACAGCCGTCCTACGAGCAGTACTTC.

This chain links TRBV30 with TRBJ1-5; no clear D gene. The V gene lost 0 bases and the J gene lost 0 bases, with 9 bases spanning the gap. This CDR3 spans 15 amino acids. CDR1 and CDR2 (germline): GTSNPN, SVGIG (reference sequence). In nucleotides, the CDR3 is TGTGCCTGGAGTGTCGGTTTCCCTAGCAATCAGCCCCAGCATTTT. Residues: CAWSVGFPSNQPQHF.

CDR3 sequence: CASSLGRGLALDTQYF. In nucleotides, the CDR3 is TGTGCCAGCAGCTTAGGGCGGGGACTGGCATTAGATACGCAGTATTTT. The rearrangement links TRBV11-2 to TRBJ2-3; D is perhaps TRBD2 (6 bases). The CDR3 has 16 residues. Germline CDR1 and CDR2: SGHAT and FQNNGV. Trimming took 1 base from V and 5 from J, leaving 16 bases between them.